These 27 T cell receptor beta chains share one sample of origin, sequenced in a study of shared clonotypes between healthy human individuals. CD45RO negativity and positive selection for CCR7 defined naive CD8 cells, a population that excluded terminally differentiated effector memory CD45RA+ cells. Generated by immunoSEQ multiplex PCR, the TCRdb table keeps only in-frame clones and is missing some. The sample carries around 2,000,000 clones, approximately 94% recorded once. The specimen sequenced was naive CD8+ T cells sorted from blood. The receptors originated from a man younger than 35 in good health.

This clone was counted once. The rearrangement uses TRBV10-1 and TRBJ2-7; 8 nucleotides match TRBD1. The V gene's germline CDR1 is WNHNN and CDR2 SYGVQD (reference sequence). V trimming: 2 bases; J trimming: 5 bases; junction bases outside the gene matches: 8. The CDR3 is made up of 15 amino acids. CDR3 amino acids: CASSERRQGIHEQYF. CDR3 coding DNA: TGCGCCAGCAGTGAGCGGAGACAGGGGATACACGAGCAGTACTTC.

With regard to this clone: Other DNA variants within this sample encode the same CDR3. The chain combines TRBV7-6 with TRBJ2-7; the D gene is possibly TRBD1 (6 bases). Germline loops: CDR1 SGHVS, CDR2 FNYEAQ. The V end lost 2 bases, the J end lost 4 bases, and 9 bases lay between the germline ends. The CDR3 runs 13 residues. CDR3 protein: CASSLSTGYEQYF. CDR3 bases: TGTGCCAGCAGCTTATCGACAGGATACGAGCAGTACTTC.

The chain carries TRBV5-6 and TRBJ2-5; 9 nucleotides align to TRBD1. The ends lost 1 base at V and 3 bases at J; junction bases unmatched: 1. The CDR3 loop spans 14 amino acids. Looked up from germline, CDR1 is SGHDT and CDR2 is YYEEEE. The DNA of the CDR3 is TGTGCCAGCAGCTTGAGGGACAGGGAAGAGACCCAGTACTTC. Protein: CASSLRDREETQYF.

A remark on this clone: This sample also contains other DNA sequences that code for the same CDR3. CDR3 loop: CASSVGGGGNTEAFF. DNA of the CDR3: TGTGCCAGCAGCGTAGGAGGAGGGGGCAACACTGAAGCTTTCTTT. This chain links TRBV9 with TRBJ1-1; 7 bases align to TRBD1. The CDR3 has 15 residues. V shed 0 bases and J 2 bases; nucleotides not matched to a gene: 4. CDR1 and CDR2 from the germline V gene are SGDLS and YYNGEE. Drawing the rest from reference TRBV9 and TRBJ1-1, the complete variable domain is DSGVTQTPKHLITATGQRVTLRCSPRSGDLSVYWYQQSLDQGLQFLIQYYNGEERAKGNILERFSAQQFPDLHSELNLSSLELGDSALYFCASSVGGGGNTEAFFGQGTRLTVV.

The chain joins TRBV6-5 to TRBJ2-5; no firm D call. Germline V gives CDR1 MNHEY, CDR2 SVGAGI. The length of the CDR3 is 11 residues. V was clipped by 5 bases and J by 5 bases, with 6 bases between them. As DNA, the CDR3 is TGTGCCAGCAGTACCCCGGAGACCCAGTACTTC. This codes for CASSTPETQYF.

On this clone itself: This sample includes further DNA sequences coding for the same CDR3. The chain recombines TRBV6-5 with TRBJ1-4; D is uncertain. The length of the CDR3 is 11 residues. The germline gives CDR1 MNHEY, CDR2 SVGAGI. V lost 2 bases and J 8 bases, leaving 3 bases between the germline ends. Here the CDR3 DNA reads TGTGCCAGCAGTTACGGAGAAAAACTGTTTTTT. Translation: CASSYGEKLFF.

Concerning this clone: One junction end disagrees with the germline gene, perhaps due to a read error. Different DNA sequences within this sample yield the same CDR3. The chain carries TRBV7-9 and TRBJ2-7, with TRBD2 matching over 7 bases. The CDR3 covers 13 residues. Germline values: CDR1 SEHNR, CDR2 FQNEAQ (reference sequence). The CDR3 region has the DNA TGTGCTAGCAGCCCCGACGGGGGGATGGGGCAGTACTTC. Translated, it gives CASSPDGGMGQYF. Variable domain in full (rest from reference TRBV7-9 and TRBJ2-7): DTGVSQNPRHKITKRGQNVTFRCDPISEHNRLYWYRQTLGQGPEFLTYFQNEAQLEKSRLLSDRFSAERPKGSFSTLEIQRTEQGDSAMYLCASSPDGGMGQYFGPGTRLTVT.

Concerning this clone itself: Other DNA sequences within the sample encode an identical CDR3. This sequence joins TRBV19 and TRBJ1-1; possible D gene TRBD1, 5 bases. The CDR3 has 13 amino acids. Trimming took off 3 bases at V and 3 bases at J, with 8 bases between the two ends. CDR1 is LNHDA, CDR2 SQIVND, per germline (reference sequence). CDR3 sequence (DNA): TGTGCCAGTAGTATTGGGGGGGACACTGAAGCTTTCTTT. Its translation is CASSIGGDTEAFF.

V is TRBV7-3 and J is TRBJ2-1; possible D gene TRBD2, 7 bases. V was trimmed by 2 bases and J by 5 bases, leaving 16 bases between them. Germline V gene lookup returns CDR1 SGHTA and CDR2 FQGTGA. CDR3 length: 16 amino acids. The CDR3 sequence: CASSLHPGGRDNEQFF. CDR3 sequence (DNA): TGTGCCAGCAGCTTACATCCGGGGGGCCGTGACAATGAGCAGTTCTTC.

This clone was counted between two and nine times. The same CDR3 also results from other DNA sequences found in this sample. This rearrangement joins TRBV9 to TRBJ2-7, with D uncertain. Trimming removed 0 bases at V and 5 bases at J, with 3 bases between. Germline V gene data show CDR1 as SGDLS and CDR2 as YYNGEE. The CDR3 is made up of 11 amino acids. CDR3 in amino acids: CASSVGDEQYF. CDR3 bases: TGTGCCAGCAGCGTAGGAGACGAGCAGTACTTC.

The chain couples TRBV28 to TRBJ1-1; 7 bases line up with TRBD1. The V gene end was trimmed by 3 bases and the J gene end by 3 bases; junction bases not matched to a gene: 7. The CDR3 extends over 15 amino acids. The germline gives CDR1 MDHEN, CDR2 SYDVKM. The CDR3 sequence: CASSFFLTGDTEAFF. The CDR3 region has the DNA TGTGCCAGCAGTTTTTTCCTTACAGGGGACACTGAAGCTTTCTTT.

The CDR3 spells CASSLPAGGPGQETQYF. DNA of the CDR3: TGTGCCAGCAGCTTACCAGCGGGAGGGCCGGGTCAAGAGACCCAGTACTTC. The chain combines TRBV7-9 with TRBJ2-5; 10 positions match TRBD2. The ends lost 2 bases at V and 2 bases at J; junction bases unmatched: 8. The CDR3 length is 17 residues. The germline V gene has CDR1 SEHNR and CDR2 FQNEAQ (reference sequence).

V is TRBV5-1 and J is TRBJ2-7; 7 bases are a match to TRBD2. The CDR3 is 17 residues long. V shed 4 bases, J shed 5 bases, and the junction held 18 bases outside the gene matches. Germline CDR1 and CDR2: SGHRS and YFSETQ. The CDR3 reads CASSHMQTSWGVDEQYF. The CDR3 DNA is TGCGCCAGCAGCCATATGCAGACTAGCTGGGGTGTCGACGAGCAGTACTTC.

The J gene is TRBJ2-2, the V gene TRBV27, with D uncertain. Per the germline V gene, CDR1 is MNHEY and CDR2 is SMNVEV (reference sequence). The germline V and J ends were trimmed by 4 bases and 6 bases, with 12 bases remaining between them. The CDR3 loop spans 14 amino acids. CDR3: CASSYWLVPGELFF. CDR3 in DNA: TGTGCCAGCAGTTATTGGCTAGTGCCCGGGGAGCTGTTTTTT.

CDR3 loop: CASSHITGDSGNTIYF. CDR3 sequence (DNA): TGTGCCAGCAGTCATATTACAGGGGATTCTGGAAACACCATATATTTT. V is TRBV28 and J is TRBJ1-3; 7 bases match TRBD1. There are 16 residues in the CDR3. Germline V CDR1 and CDR2: MDHEN, SYDVKM. Trimming at V came to 5 bases and at J to 1 base, leaving 8 bases not matched to a gene.

The genes are TRBV4-3 and TRBJ2-5; D is unresolved. Trimming took off 1 base at V and 5 bases at J, with 14 bases between the two ends. The germline V gene encodes CDR1 LGHNA and CDR2 YSLEER. The CDR3 consists of 15 residues. CDR3 DNA: TGCGCCAGCAGCCAAGTGATACGGGTCGGGGAGACCCAGTACTTC. Translated: CASSQVIRVGETQYF.

The chain combines TRBV19 with TRBJ2-5; D may be TRBD1 or TRBD2 (6 bases each). V was shortened by 5 bases and J by 4 bases, with 17 bases between the two germline ends. The CDR3 is 15 residues long. CDR1 and CDR2 (germline): LNHDA, SQIVND (reference sequence). The CDR3 DNA is TGTGCCAGTAGTGCTTACCTCAGGGGAGGAGAGACCCAGTACTTC. It is translated as CASSAYLRGGETQYF.

This clone was counted between two and nine times. The chain is built from TRBV6-5 and TRBJ1-1; TRBD1 agrees at 10 bases. Germline assignment: CDR1 MNHEY and CDR2 SVGAGI. The CDR3 runs 16 residues. J gave up 1 base and V 4 bases, and 6 bases lay outside the gene matches. In DNA, the CDR3 is TGTGCCAGCAGTTCTGACAGGGGGCGGGGGAACACTGAAGCTTTCTTT. It is translated as CASSSDRGRGNTEAFF.

The rearrangement links TRBV19 to TRBJ1-6, with 8 positions matching TRBD1. The CDR3 length is 15 residues. V lost 1 base and J lost 7; bases outside the gene matches: 3. In germline, CDR1 is LNHDA, CDR2 SQIVND (reference sequence). The CDR3 nucleotides are TGTGCCAGTAGTATAGGGACAGGGAGCAATTCACCCCTCCACTTT. Translating it yields CASSIGTGSNSPLHF.

This rearrangement joins TRBV27 to TRBJ2-1; D is unresolved. In germline, CDR1 is MNHEY, CDR2 SMNVEV (reference sequence). V lost 4 bases, J lost 6 bases, and 13 bases lay in between. This CDR3 spans 14 amino acids. The CDR3 here is CASSSFGWVNEQFF. The CDR3 DNA sequence: TGTGCCAGCAGTTCCTTTGGATGGGTCAATGAGCAGTTCTTC.

The rearrangement links TRBV10-3 to TRBJ2-3; TRBD1 might be the D (5 bases). The V end lost 0 bases, the J end lost 6 bases, and 16 bases lay between the germline ends. The CDR3 is made up of 16 amino acids. Per germline, CDR1 ENHRY and CDR2 SYGVKD. The CDR3 is CAISESPVRAPDTQYF. In nucleotides, the CDR3 is TGTGCCATCAGTGAGTCACCGGTCAGGGCTCCGGATACGCAGTATTTT.

The chain is built from TRBV7-2 and TRBJ2-5, with TRBD2 as a possible D gene (6 bases). The CDR3 has 17 residues. Germline CDR1 SGHTA, CDR2 FQGNSA. Trimming stripped 2 bases from V and 4 bases from J, with 20 bases between. The CDR3 coding sequence is TGTGCCAGCAGCTTACGCCGGGACTCCTCTGGGGGAGAGACCCAGTACTTC. This codes for CASSLRRDSSGGETQYF.

The count of this clone is one. Here the CDR3 reads CASSLNMPTEAFF. The CDR3 bases are TGTGCCAGCAGCCTGAACATGCCCACTGAAGCTTTCTTT. The chain joins TRBV7-2 to TRBJ1-1; D ambiguous. CDR3 length equals 13 residues. Germline V lookup: CDR1 SGHTA, CDR2 FQGNSA. The V end was cut by 5 bases, the J end by 4 bases, with 11 bases between.

The V call is TRBV7-8, the J call TRBJ1-4, with D maybe TRBD1 (6 bases). From germline, CDR1 is SGHVS and CDR2 FQNEAQ. The CDR3 covers 14 residues. Trimming shortened V by 4 bases and J by 7 bases, and 13 bases separated the two germline ends. The CDR3 nucleotides are TGTGCCAGCAGCTCCTCCGGGACACTTGAAAAACTGTTTTTT. Translated: CASSSSGTLEKLFF.

The genes are TRBV15 and TRBJ2-1; D call uncertain. Germline CDR1 LNHNV, CDR2 YYDKDF (reference sequence). Trimming removed 6 bases at V and 8 bases at J, with 8 bases between. The CDR3 runs to 11 residues. The CDR3 reads CATSGDDEQFF. The CDR3 DNA is TGTGCCACCAGTGGGGATGATGAGCAGTTCTTC.

This chain links TRBV6-6 with TRBJ2-2, with 8 bases matching TRBD1. The CDR3 is 15 residues long. V trimming: 4 bases; J trimming: 6 bases; junction bases outside the gene matches: 7. Germline CDR1 is MNHNY and CDR2 is SVGAGI (reference sequence). The CDR3, as DNA: TGTGCCAGCAGTTCAGGACAGGGTGGTCCCGGGGAGCTGTTTTTT. This encodes CASSSGQGGPGELFF.

About this clone itself: The identical CDR3 is also encoded by other nucleotide sequences in the sample. The chain carries TRBV27 and TRBJ2-7; D is unresolved. This CDR3 is 15 amino acids long. The V end was cut by 2 bases, the J end by 0 bases, with 11 bases between. Germline CDR1 is MNHEY and CDR2 is SMNVEV (reference sequence). This chain's CDR3 is CASSLSLGSSYEQYF. The CDR3 nucleotides are TGTGCCAGCAGTTTAAGTTTGGGAAGCTCCTACGAGCAGTACTTC.